This T cell receptor beta chain derives from a study of technical replicates of blood from a handful of donors. Some clones are missing from TCRdb's copy, which holds only in-frame ones; the method was immunoSEQ multiplex PCR. The table includes about 71,000 clones, nearly 98% detected once. The CDR3 is 13 residues long. V lost 5 bases and J 2 bases, leaving 7 bases between the germline ends. Per germline, CDR1 KGHSH and CDR2 LQKENI. The chain joins TRBV18 to TRBJ1-3; D unresolved. Sequenced material: T cells isolated from PBMCs. The receptor was derived from a human donor in good health. The CDR3 loop is CASSDNTGNTIYF. The DNA of the CDR3 is TGTGCCAGCTCAGACAACACTGGAAACACCATATATTTT.